Shown below are 4 T cell receptor beta chains from a single sample sequenced in a study of siplizumab effects on memory and regulatory T cells (dated by TCRdb to 2018 to 2020). The library was obtained by the immunoSEQ multiplex PCR assay. TCRdb retrieved this table from immuneACCESS and kept in-frame rearrangements only. Not all clones are present; in checked studies, unresolved V genes account for under half, and no reason is known for the remainder. The sample data list some 62,000 clones, and roughly 85% of these were observed just once. The top ten hold approximately 0.4% of the sample. Sequenced material: memory CD4+ T cells sorted from blood. Taken with the paper, the label for cell subset or site translates to: unstimulated CD4+ memory T cells. Every receptor here comes from a human donor in good health.

The chain employs TRBV5-4 and TRBJ1-2; TRBD1 matches at 8 bases. Germline V gives CDR1 SGHNT, CDR2 YYREEE (reference sequence). Trimming cost V 4 bases and J 8 bases; bases outside gene matches: 13. The CDR3 consists of 15 residues. The CDR3 DNA reads as TGTGCCAGCAGCACCCCGACAGGGGCGTCGTGGGGCTACACCTTC. This codes for CASSTPTGASWGYTF.

This clone was seen more than once but under ten times. The chain uses TRBV7-3 and TRBJ1-5; D gene unclear. V was trimmed by 2 bases and J by 7 bases, leaving 9 bases between them. Germline values: CDR1 SGHTA, CDR2 FQGTGA. CDR3 size: 13 residues. The CDR3 protein is CASSLGVTQPQHF. DNA of the CDR3: TGTGCCAGCAGCTTAGGGGTTACGCAGCCCCAGCATTTT.

This rearrangement joins TRBV9 to TRBJ2-3; D possibly corresponds to TRBD1 (6 bases). The V end was cut by 2 bases, the J end by 4 bases, with 17 bases between. Germline V lookup: CDR1 SGDLS, CDR2 YYNGEE. This CDR3 has 16 residues. CDR3 protein: CASSVTGYNNADTQYF. The DNA of the CDR3 is TGTGCCAGCAGCGTCACAGGGTACAATAATGCAGATACGCAGTATTTT.

V is TRBV6-5 and J is TRBJ1-2; 11 bases agree with TRBD1. CDR1 and CDR2 (germline): MNHEY, SVGAGI. Trimming removed 2 bases from V and 4 bases from J; junction bases left unmatched: 3. The CDR3 extends over 15 amino acids. The CDR3 protein is CASSYEGTGGYGYTF. In DNA form, the CDR3 reads TGTGCCAGCAGTTACGAGGGGACAGGGGGCTATGGCTACACCTTC.